This T cell receptor beta chain was recovered during a study of T-cell memory formation after mild COVID-19. Study in general: TCR clusters mostly belonged to single donors. Study results and limitations: Researchers could not confirm that second-wave clones peaking on day 37 targeted SARS-CoV-2.

This CDR3 has 15 amino acids. Germline CDR1 reads SGHAT; CDR2 reads FQNNGV. V trimming: 5 bases; J trimming: 2 bases; junction bases outside the gene matches: 7. To note about this clonotype: The antigen remains undetermined.

TCR alpha and TCR beta cDNA libraries with sample barcodes and UMIs came from 5'RACE using constant-segment primers. TCRdb reanalysed the 5' RACE reads using MiXCR and keeps one entry per CDR3 protein. The repertoire has hundreds of thousands of distinct CDR3 sequences, 20% to 25% of them found once; the top ten carry roughly 23%. This sequence originates from a man aged 18 to 35 who had mild COVID-19 (a few samples of this study predate the infection). Cell type and time point are not known. Specimen: PBMCs or a T cell subset sorted from them (not recorded which). The chain links TRBV11-2 to TRBJ2-7, with 9 bases that match TRBD1. The CDR3 nucleotides read TGTGCCAGCAGCCCGACAGGGGGAAGAGCCTACGAGCAGTACTTC. This sequence encodes CASSPTGGRAYEQYF.